These 29 T cell receptor beta chains were sequenced from one sample in a study of blood T cell repertoires in COVID-19. Clones were read by immunoSEQ multiplex PCR, and TCRdb kept only the in-frame ones, dropping some. The table includes some 300,000 clones, 85% to 90% detected once. Input material: PBMCs or T cells enriched from blood (not recorded which). Receptors were obtained from a woman in her 50s who had been exposed to COVID-19.

The chain has TRBV5-1 and TRBJ2-7; a possible D gene is TRBD2 (5 bases). The CDR3 length is 16 residues. Germline V CDR1 and CDR2: SGHRS, YFSETQ. The V end was cut by 4 bases, the J end by 3 bases, with 20 bases between. The CDR3 is CASSPIRDNSYYEQYF. The CDR3 DNA reads as TGCGCCAGCAGCCCGATCCGGGATAACTCCTACTACGAGCAGTACTTC.

This clone was observed once. V is TRBV7-9 and J is TRBJ1-2; no definite D call. This CDR3 contains 13 residues. Deletions cut 3 bases from V and 1 base from J, with 6 bases between. Germline V gene lookup returns CDR1 SEHNR and CDR2 FQNEAQ (reference sequence). The CDR3 here is CASSLSNNYGYTF. As DNA, the CDR3 is TGTGCCAGCAGCTTGTCCAATAACTATGGCTACACCTTC.

This chain connects TRBV11-2 to TRBJ2-2; 10 nucleotides agree with TRBD2. Unmatched junction bases numbered 7, after V lost 5 bases and J lost 4 bases. Germline lookup yields CDR1 SGHAT and CDR2 FQNNGV. This CDR3 comprises 16 residues. The CDR3: CASSITSGASTGELFF. Written as DNA, the CDR3 is TGTGCCAGCAGCATAACTAGCGGGGCCTCCACCGGGGAGCTGTTTTTT. The full variable domain, in which reference TRBV11-2 and TRBJ2-2 provide the parts outside the CDR3, is EAGVAQSPRYKIIEKRQSVAFWCNPISGHATLYWYQQILGQGPKLLIQFQNNGVVDDSQLPKDRFSAERLKGVDSTLKIQPAKLEDSAVYLCASSITSGASTGELFFGEGSRLTVL.

The chain joins TRBV5-1 to TRBJ2-3; TRBD2 aligns across 9 bases. The CDR3 is made up of 16 amino acids. The J segment lost 6 bases and the V segment lost 4 bases, leaving 12 bases of the junction unmatched. CDR1 and CDR2 from the germline V gene are SGHRS and YFSETQ. The CDR3 coding sequence is TGCGCCAGCAGCCTGGGACTAGCCGGGGCTCAGGATACGCAGTATTTT. Its translation is CASSLGLAGAQDTQYF.

The CDR3, as DNA: TGTGCCTGGAGTGCGGGTGATTTTGGCGAGCAGTACTTC. Translating gives CAWSAGDFGEQYF. The chain couples TRBV30 to TRBJ2-7; D remains unclear. The germline V gene has CDR1 GTSNPN and CDR2 SVGIG (reference sequence). V lost 1 base to trimming and J lost 6 bases, with 13 bases between them. The CDR3 length is 13 residues.

The chain links TRBV3-1 (or the pseudogene TRBV3-2) to TRBJ2-3, with a tentative D call TRBD2 (6 bases). The V and J ends lost 6 bases and 4 bases respectively, with 11 bases between them. Germline V gives CDR1 LGHDT, CDR2 YNNKEL (reference sequence). The CDR3 covers 13 residues. CDR3: CASSPRRADTQYF. The CDR3 bases are TGTGCCAGCAGTCCTCGGAGGGCAGATACGCAGTATTTT.

This chain links TRBV4-1 with TRBJ2-7, with a weak D call TRBD2 (5 bases). Germline CDR1 is MGHRA and CDR2 is YSYEKL. This CDR3 spans 16 amino acids. V lost 0 bases and J lost 2, with 14 bases in between. The chain's CDR3 is CASSQEWSRRPYEQYF. CDR3 nucleotides: TGCGCCAGCAGCCAAGAATGGAGCAGGAGGCCCTACGAGCAGTACTTC.

The J gene is TRBJ2-1, the V gene TRBV28; TRBD2 aligns across 9 bases. Germline V gives CDR1 MDHEN, CDR2 SYDVKM. Trimming at V came to 4 bases and at J to 1 base, leaving 2 bases not matched to a gene. The CDR3 runs to 15 residues. The CDR3: CASSYSGGSYNEQFF. The CDR3 DNA reads as TGTGCCAGCAGTTATAGCGGGGGTTCCTACAATGAGCAGTTCTTC.

This chain joins TRBV7-2 and TRBJ1-1; D is uncertain. The CDR3 has 14 residues. V gave up 5 bases and J gave up 3 bases, with 13 bases separating them. CDR1 is SGHTA and CDR2 is FQGNSA in the germline V gene. CDR3 nucleotides: TGTGCCAGCAGCCGGGTTACCGGGGACACTGAAGCTTTCTTT. Amino acid sequence: CASSRVTGDTEAFF.

The chain links TRBV2 to TRBJ1-6, with a tentative D call TRBD1 (5 bases). Germline CDR1 reads SNHLY; CDR2 reads FYNNEI. The germline V and J ends were trimmed by 1 base and 9 bases, with 10 bases remaining between them. The CDR3 covers 14 residues. The CDR3 loop is CASSEGGVSSPLHF. Here the CDR3 DNA reads TGTGCCAGCAGTGAAGGGGGGGTGAGTTCACCCCTCCACTTT.

The chain links TRBV5-1 to TRBJ1-2; possibly TRBD1 for D (6 bases). Trimming took off 0 bases at V and 5 bases at J, with 14 bases between the two ends. The CDR3 has 15 residues. Germline CDR1 and CDR2: SGHRS and YFSETQ. CDR3 amino acids: CASSLEAGAGYGYTF. CDR3 nucleotide sequence: TGCGCCAGCAGCTTGGAGGCGGGGGCTGGATATGGCTACACCTTC.

This chain connects TRBV5-4 to TRBJ1-3; D uncertain. The germline gives CDR1 SGHNT, CDR2 YYREEE (reference sequence). This CDR3 is 14 amino acids long. The V end lost 1 base, the J end lost 0 bases, and 5 bases lay between the germline ends. The CDR3 here is CASSLLDSGNTIYF. CDR3 bases: TGTGCCAGCAGCTTGCTAGACTCTGGAAACACCATATATTTT.

The chain joins TRBV30 to TRBJ1-2; D gene uncertain. This CDR3 region has 17 residues. Germline V gene sequence: CDR1 GTSNPN, CDR2 SVGIG (reference sequence). Trimming took 0 bases from V and 4 from J, leaving 21 bases between them. The CDR3 region has the DNA TGTGCCTGGAGTGTAGGAGGGTACTGGGTCACCTCCTATGGCTACACCTTC. This encodes CAWSVGGYWVTSYGYTF. Based on the CDR3 plus reference TRBV30 and TRBJ1-2, the full variable domain is SQTIHQWPATLVQPVGSPLSLECTVEGTSNPNLYWYRQAAGRGLQLLFYSVGIGQISSEVPQNLSASRPQDRQFILSSKKLLLSDSGFYLCAWSVGGYWVTSYGYTFGSGTRLTVV.

This rearrangement joins TRBV5-1 to TRBJ2-1; 7 nucleotides line up with TRBD1. The CDR3 is 15 amino acids. The J segment lost 4 bases and the V segment lost 4 bases, leaving 8 bases of the junction unmatched. Germline CDR1 reads SGHRS; CDR2 reads YFSETQ. The CDR3, as DNA: TGCGCCAGCAGCGGGGGACAGAGCAAGTACAATGAGCAGTTCTTC. This encodes CASSGGQSKYNEQFF.

V and J are TRBV5-1 and TRBJ2-3; 15 bases are shared with TRBD2. CDR1 is SGHRS, CDR2 YFSETQ, per germline. The J segment lost 4 bases and the V segment lost 2 bases, leaving 11 bases of the junction unmatched. The CDR3 length is 19 residues. The CDR3 loop is CASSFGTSGGSIGADTQYF. CDR3 coding DNA: TGCGCCAGCAGCTTCGGGACTAGCGGGGGGTCTATTGGCGCAGATACGCAGTATTTT.

The gene calls are TRBV6-5 and TRBJ1-6; weak D call: TRBD1 (5 bases). The V and J ends lost 6 bases and 5 bases respectively, with 14 bases between them. Per the germline V gene, CDR1 is MNHEY and CDR2 is SVGAGI. The length of the CDR3 is 15 residues. The CDR3 nucleotides are TGTGCCAGCAGGCGGGGGACTTTTAATAATTCACCCCTCCACTTT. Protein sequence: CASRRGTFNNSPLHF.

The J gene is TRBJ2-5, the V gene TRBV18; TRBD1 matches at 7 bases. Per the germline V gene, CDR1 is KGHSH and CDR2 is LQKENI. CDR3 length: 14 residues. Trimming at V came to 0 bases and at J to 3 bases, leaving 1 base not matched to a gene. CDR3 residues: CASSPPGTEETQYF. CDR3 in DNA: TGTGCCAGCTCACCACCGGGGACAGAAGAGACCCAGTACTTC.

This clone was seen a few times. This sequence joins TRBV27 and TRBJ1-5; 8 bases are a match to TRBD1. With 6 bases clipped from V and 2 bases from J, the junction kept 6 bases outside the gene matches. The CDR3 sequence is 15 residues long. The germline gives CDR1 MNHEY, CDR2 SMNVEV (reference sequence). This CDR3 reads CASRDRGGGNQPQHF. CDR3 coding DNA: TGTGCCAGCAGAGACAGGGGTGGTGGCAATCAGCCCCAGCATTTT.

J is TRBJ2-7 and V is TRBV18; a weak D match, TRBD1 (6 bases). CDR1 and CDR2 (germline): KGHSH, LQKENI. CDR3 size: 14 residues. V shed 3 bases and J shed 4 bases, with 13 bases lying between them. The CDR3 is CASSPPDRSYEQYF. In DNA form, the CDR3 reads TGTGCCAGCTCACCCCCCGACAGGAGTTACGAGCAGTACTTC. The whole variable domain, filled in from reference TRBV18 and TRBJ2-7, reads NAGVMQNPRHLVRRRGQEARLRCSPMKGHSHVYWYRQLPEEGLKFMVYLQKENIIDESGMPKERFSAEFPKEGPSILRIQQVVRGDSAAYFCASSPPDRSYEQYFGPGTRLTVT.

A single count supports this clone. The genes are TRBV29-1 and TRBJ2-1; D possibly corresponds to TRBD1 (6 bases). Germline V gene data show CDR1 as SQVTM and CDR2 as ANQGSEA. Trimming removed 4 bases from V and 4 bases from J, with 14 bases in between. CDR3 length equals 14 residues. The CDR3 loop is CSVVEGTLYNEQFF. The CDR3 DNA follows: TGCAGCGTTGTGGAAGGGACACTATACAATGAGCAGTTCTTC.

V usage is TRBV5-6 and J usage is TRBJ1-2; a possible D gene is TRBD1 (6 bases). V lost 5 bases and J 8 bases, leaving 19 bases between the germline ends. Per the germline V gene, CDR1 is SGHDT and CDR2 is YYEEEE. The CDR3 length is 14 residues. The CDR3 nucleotides read TGTGCCAGCAGACAGGGCGCAATGGAACGGGGCTACACCTTC. Amino acids: CASRQGAMERGYTF.

CDR3 amino acids: CASRLAGEETQYF. The CDR3 bases are TGTGCCAGCCGACTAGCGGGGGAAGAGACCCAGTACTTC. V is TRBV7-2 and J is TRBJ2-5, with 12 bases matching TRBD2. V was pared by 8 bases and J by 3 bases, with 1 base of the junction left unmatched. CDR1 and CDR2 from the germline V gene are SGHTA and FQGNSA. The CDR3 is made up of 13 amino acids. The full variable domain, completed using reference TRBV7-2 and TRBJ2-5, is GAGVSQSPSNKVTEKGKDVELRCDPISGHTALYWYRQSLGQGLEFLIYFQGNSAPDKSGLPSDRFSAERTGGSVSTLTIQRTQQEDSAVYLCASRLAGEETQYFGPGTRLLVL.

V is TRBV7-9 and J is TRBJ2-2, with 7 positions matching TRBD1. Germline lookup yields CDR1 SEHNR and CDR2 FQNEAQ (reference sequence). The CDR3 spans 16 residues. V dropped 4 bases and J dropped 1; count of bases not matched to a gene: 6. This CDR3 is CASSSTRQGNTGELFF. CDR3 bases: TGTGCCAGCAGCTCCACGCGACAGGGGAACACCGGGGAGCTGTTTTTT.

The chain combines TRBV30 with TRBJ1-4; 7 bases line up with TRBD1. Losses at the gene ends were 0 bases for V and 6 bases for J; bases not matched to a gene: 7. The CDR3 runs to 15 residues. Germline loops: CDR1 GTSNPN, CDR2 SVGIG (reference sequence). The CDR3 nucleotides read TGTGCCTGGAGTGTACTCGACAGGGATGATGAAAAACTGTTTTTT. This translates into CAWSVLDRDDEKLFF.

The chain uses TRBV6-5 and TRBJ2-2, with D perhaps matching TRBD2 (6 bases). Germline CDR1 is MNHEY and CDR2 is SVGAGI. There are 14 residues in the CDR3. Trimming removed 4 bases from V and 5 bases from J, with 11 bases in between. This chain's CDR3 is CASSWGVETGELFF. The CDR3 DNA is TGTGCCAGCAGTTGGGGGGTAGAAACCGGGGAGCTGTTTTTT.

The gene calls are TRBV2 and TRBJ2-7; the D is unclear. This CDR3 has 13 residues. Germline CDR1 reads SNHLY; CDR2 reads FYNNEI. The V end was cut by 3 bases, the J end by 2 bases, with 8 bases between. For the CDR3, the DNA is TGTGCCAGCAGTGAGGGCAGAGCCTACGAGCAGTACTTC. Translated: CASSEGRAYEQYF.

The table lists this clone with a few counts. The chain joins TRBV7-2 to TRBJ2-2, with D possibly being TRBD2 (6 bases). The V gene's germline CDR1 is SGHTA and CDR2 FQGNSA. Trimming removed 3 bases at V and 6 bases at J, with 20 bases between. The CDR3 contains 17 residues. The CDR3 DNA reads as TGTGCCAGCAGCTTTAATACCGCACGATCGGGGGCCGGGGAGCTGTTTTTT. Amino acid sequence: CASSFNTARSGAGELFF.

The rearrangement uses TRBV5-1 and TRBJ2-7; 7 nucleotides agree with TRBD1. The CDR3 covers 15 residues. Germline values: CDR1 SGHRS, CDR2 YFSETQ. J gave up 3 bases and V 5 bases, and 11 bases lay outside the gene matches. CDR3 region: CASSPTSTGDYEQYF. CDR3 bases: TGCGCCAGCAGTCCCACATCCACAGGGGACTACGAGCAGTACTTC.

This clone appeared once. V and J are TRBV6-1 and TRBJ1-2, with 9 bases that match TRBD1. Germline lookup yields CDR1 MNHNS and CDR2 SASEGT. V gave up 1 base and J gave up 8 bases; unmatched junction bases: 5. This CDR3 is 14 amino acids long. For the CDR3, the DNA is TGTGCCAGCAGTGAAGACTGGACAGGGGAGGGCTACACCTTC. Translated, it gives CASSEDWTGEGYTF.